This T cell receptor beta chain was obtained from a study of T cells after somatic rescue of genetic block. Germline V gene sequence: CDR1 SGHRS, CDR2 YFSETQ. The CDR3 totals 19 residues. With V trimmed by 3 bases and J by 0 bases, 9 bases remained unmatched. The data were produced by immunoSEQ multiplex PCR, yet TCRdb's version contains in-frame clones alone and is incomplete. This table has about 72,000 clones, approximately 91% appearing once. The chain employs TRBV5-1 and TRBJ2-6, with 10 bases identical to TRBD1. The source is a man aged 25-45 years. The source material was peripheral blood mononuclear cells (PBMCs). The CDR3: CASSWDRGRPFSGANVLTF. The DNA for the CDR3 is TGCGCCAGCAGCTGGGACAGGGGCCGACCCTTCTCTGGGGCCAACGTCCTGACTTTC.